This T cell receptor beta chain stems from a study of blood T cell repertoires in COVID-19. Study overall: COVID-19 samples from acute and convalescent phases originated in the United States, Italy and Spain. PBMCs, B-cell-depleted T cells, or T cells provided the cDNA or gDNA that made up the material.

The protocol was immunoSEQ multiplex PCR, while the TCRdb copy is restricted to in-frame clones and leaves out a portion. In the table there are around 280,000 clones, about 90% of which are singletons. This sequence originates from a woman aged 30 to 39 who had recovered from COVID-19. The sequencing sample was made of peripheral blood.

CDR3 residues: CASSHSPGEVNQPQHF. The CDR3 DNA reads TGCGCCAGCAGCCATTCCCCGGGGGAGGTCAATCAGCCCCAGCATTTT. The genes are TRBV5-1 and TRBJ1-5, with D perhaps TRBD1 (5 bases). Germline CDR1 is SGHRS and CDR2 is YFSETQ. V dropped 4 bases and J dropped 3 bases, with 17 bases sitting between them. The CDR3 length is 16 residues.